The source of this TCR beta chain is a study of molecular identifiers for immune sequencing clone quantification. This clonotype was counted many times. Its antigen is unknown. Listed TCR primers and previously described methods were used for bulk TCR libraries. TCRdb called the PCR reads again in MiXCR, with one record for every CDR3 protein. Of more than 85,000 distinct CDR3 sequences in the sample, about 35% were seen once. Whole-study results and caveats: Around 940,000 naive cells reportedly did not prevent detection of spiked Jurkat TCR RNA from one cell. Clones above 20 RNA copies held over 97% of effector molecules, under 1% in naive cells.

As CD8+CD4-CCR7+CD45RA+ cells, naive CD8 T cells were sorted. Germline V gene lookup returns CDR1 SGHAT and CDR2 FQNNGV. CDR3 length: 16 residues. The V and J ends lost 1 base and 0 bases, in that order; junction bases with no gene match: 3. Sequencing input: naive CD8+ T cells from blood, with Jurkat cell RNA spiked in. Stated subset: FACS-sorted CD8+CD4-CCR7+CD45RA+ naive T cells. The chain carries TRBV11-2 and TRBJ2-1; 7 bases are a match to TRBD2. The receptor's source is a human donor in good health. Some libraries in this study had Jurkat cell RNA spiked in. CDR3 sequence reads: CASSLGGGGSYNEQFF. DNA of the CDR3: TGTGCCAGCAGCTTAGGCGGCGGGGGCTCCTACAATGAGCAGTTCTTC. Combining the CDR3 with reference TRBV11-2 and TRBJ2-1 gives the whole variable domain EAGVAQSPRYKIIEKRQSVAFWCNPISGHATLYWYQQILGQGPKLLIQFQNNGVVDDSQLPKDRFSAERLKGVDSTLKIQPAKLEDSAVYLCASSLGGGGSYNEQFFGPGTRLTVL.